Sequencing of this TCR beta chain was carried out in a study of CD8 T cells in ankylosing spondylitis (dated by TCRdb to 2015 to 2018). Background on the whole study: The study profiled T cell receptor beta repertoires in healthy donors and ankylosing spondylitis patients to find disease-linked TCR variants. The full study cohort comprised around 25 ankylosing spondylitis patients and 110 or so healthy donors. Peripheral blood samples were taken, and synovial fluid was additionally collected from ankylosing spondylitis patients. Study-level results and caveats: According to the report, matched synovial fluid samples from ankylosing spondylitis patients were significantly enriched for the disease-linked clones. A TCR beta motif of eight highly homologous amino acid variants appeared characteristic of blood from ankylosing spondylitis patients. The disease-linked clones showed a CD8+ phenotype and occurred at relatively low frequencies in peripheral blood. Some motif variants were previously reported in synovial fluid and blood of reactive arthritis patients, suggesting common disease-initiation mechanisms.

The instrument was an Illumina HiSeq 2500. Quantitative 5'-RACE with molecular barcodes was the method used to prepare the TCR beta libraries. In the paper's pipeline: A new computational method, built on a probabilistic model of VDJ rearrangement, was used to identify disease-linked TCR variants. Through fastp at Q25 and MiXCR, TCRdb rebuilt clones from the public reads, retaining in-frame beta chains. Rows merge per CDR3 protein into single entries with the most common DNA and genes. It is TCRdb's table, rather than the study itself, that gives the V and J calls and clone size. For this sample there are about 240,000 distinct CDR3 sequences; roughly a quarter appear just once. The top ten hold approximately 0.61% of the sample. CDR1 and CDR2 are read off the germline V gene (reference sequence) as SEHNR and FQNEAQ. V is clipped by 4 bases and J by 11 bases, and the sequence between their germline boundaries is 11 bases long. The CDR3 covers 11 residues, taking in both the cysteine and the phenylalanine. Only CDR3 DNA is held: 33 bases, read in frame from base 1.

This clonotype was observed at least ten times. What this receptor recognizes is not known. Per-base qualities were not stored, and no clone one base away is much larger. The rearrangement joined TRBV7-9 to TRBJ1-1, with TRBD1 tentatively as D gene (5 bases match). This TCR derives from a male donor with ankylosing spondylitis or in good health (not recorded which). The sequencing input was blood, either unsorted or a sorted T cell fraction (not recorded which). The CDR3 reads CASSSGGSAFF. The nucleotide sequence reads as follows: TGTGCCAGCAGCTCGGGGGGGAGCGCTTTCTTT.